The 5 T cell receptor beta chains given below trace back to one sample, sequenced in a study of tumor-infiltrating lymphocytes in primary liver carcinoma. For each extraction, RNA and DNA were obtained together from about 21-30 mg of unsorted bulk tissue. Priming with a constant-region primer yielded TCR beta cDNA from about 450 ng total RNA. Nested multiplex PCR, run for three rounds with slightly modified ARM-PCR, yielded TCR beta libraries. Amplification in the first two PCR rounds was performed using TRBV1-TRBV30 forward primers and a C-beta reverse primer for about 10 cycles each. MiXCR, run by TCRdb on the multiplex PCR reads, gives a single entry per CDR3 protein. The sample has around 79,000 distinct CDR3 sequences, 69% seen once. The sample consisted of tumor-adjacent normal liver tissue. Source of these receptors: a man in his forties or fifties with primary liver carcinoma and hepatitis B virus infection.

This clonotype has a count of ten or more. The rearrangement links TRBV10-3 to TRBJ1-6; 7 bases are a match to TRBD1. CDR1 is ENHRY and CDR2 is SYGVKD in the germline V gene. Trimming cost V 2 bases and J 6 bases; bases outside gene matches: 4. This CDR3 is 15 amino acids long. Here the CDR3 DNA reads TGTGCCATCAGTGAGACAGGGGCCACTAATTCACCCCTCCACTTT. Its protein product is CAISETGATNSPLHF.

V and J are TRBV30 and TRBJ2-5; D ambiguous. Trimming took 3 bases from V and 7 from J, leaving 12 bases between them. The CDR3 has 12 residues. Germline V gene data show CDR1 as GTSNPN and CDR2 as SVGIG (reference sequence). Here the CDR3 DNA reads TGTGCCTGGAGCGAGAGCCCAGGGACCCAGTACTTC. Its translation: CAWSESPGTQYF.

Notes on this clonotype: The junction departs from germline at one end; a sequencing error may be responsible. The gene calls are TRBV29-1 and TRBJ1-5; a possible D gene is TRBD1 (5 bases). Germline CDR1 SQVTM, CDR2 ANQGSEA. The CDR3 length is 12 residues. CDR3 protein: CSVGQGNQSQHF. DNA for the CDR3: TGCAGTGTTGGACAAGGCAATCAGTCCCAGCATTTT.

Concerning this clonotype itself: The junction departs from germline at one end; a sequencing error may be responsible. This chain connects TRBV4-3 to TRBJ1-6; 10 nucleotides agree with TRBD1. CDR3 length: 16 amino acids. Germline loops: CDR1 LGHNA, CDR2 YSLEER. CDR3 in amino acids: CANSSWDRGRNSPLHF. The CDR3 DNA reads TGCGCCAACAGTTCCTGGGACAGGGGAAGGAATTCACCCCTTCACTTT.

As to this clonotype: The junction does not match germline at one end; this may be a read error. CDR3 DNA: TGTGCCACCAGTTTCATGCAGTACTACGAGCAGTATTTC. Translating gives CATSFMQYYEQYF. V and J are TRBV6-2 or TRBV6-3 and TRBJ2-7; D not certain. CDR3 length: 13 amino acids. Germline V CDR1 and CDR2: MNHEY, SVGEGT.